A selection of T cell receptor beta chains follows, all from one sample in a study of shared clonotypes between healthy human individuals. Method: immunoSEQ multiplex PCR; TCRdb's copy keeps in-frame clones and lacks some. In the table there are about 2.1 million clones, 85% to 95% of which are singletons. Specimen: naive CD8+ T cells from PBMCs. All receptors come from a man between 18 and 29 years old in good health. Some clones in this sample may be carry-over from other donors' samples. CDR3s leave out the opening cysteine and the closing phenylalanine or tryptophan.

V	J	CDR3
TRBV5-8	TRBJ1-1	ATQGDTEAF
TRBV5-1	TRBJ2-5	ASSLDEAIHVGQSFLETQY
TRBV10-3	TRBJ1-2	AISEGAPYYGYT
TRBV6-1	TRBJ1-5	ASSPLDSYQPQH
TRBV4-1	TRBJ1-1	ASSQRSHATEAF
TRBV4-2	TRBJ1-5	ASSGGAQPQH
TRBV28	TRBJ2-1	ASGTDRVNNEQF
TRBV5-4	TRBJ1-3	ASSFGTGDPRDGNTIY
TRBV7-6	TRBJ2-2	ASSLLAGGNHGELF
TRBV7-2	TRBJ2-7	ASSLVGGGRGSEQY
TRBV9	TRBJ2-2	ASSVDPAGGTPGTGELF
TRBV28	TRBJ1-4	ASSFLQVANEKLF